A single sample is the source of the 27 T cell receptor beta chains below, sequenced in a study of identical twins' blood T cells. In TCRdb, the 5' RACE reads were re-called with MiXCR into one record per CDR3 protein. Counted here are 300,000 to 400,000 distinct CDR3 sequences, roughly 31% occurring once; the ten biggest clones make up about 6%. Sequenced material: PBMCs. The receptors stem from a woman aged 18 to 55 in good health.

Only a few counts were recorded for this clonotype. This chain connects TRBV27 to TRBJ1-5, with D tentatively TRBD1 (6 bases). The CDR3 covers 13 residues. The V and J ends lost 6 bases and 12 bases respectively, with 18 bases between them. Per the germline V gene, CDR1 is MNHEY and CDR2 is SMNVEV (reference sequence). CDR3 region: CASSATRGRGQHF. The CDR3 DNA reads TGTGCCAGCAGCGCTACCAGGGGCAGGGGCCAGCATTTT.

At least ten counts were recorded for this clonotype. The chain uses TRBV6-1 and TRBJ2-3, with 10 bases aligning to TRBD2. The trim removed 2 bases at V and 2 bases at J, leaving 1 base unmatched. Germline V gene sequence: CDR1 MNHNS, CDR2 SASEGT. This CDR3 is built from 15 residues. For the CDR3, the DNA is TGTGCCAGCAGTGAACTAGCGGGAGACACAGATACGCAGTATTTT. This translates into CASSELAGDTDTQYF.

The chain carries TRBV9 and TRBJ1-2; D uncertain. CDR1 is SGDLS, CDR2 YYNGEE, per germline. The CDR3 has 10 residues. With 3 bases removed from V and 9 bases from J, the gap between germline ends came to 6 bases. CDR3 DNA: TGTGCCAGCAGCGGAGAAAGCTACACCTTC. This gives the protein CASSGESYTF.

J is TRBJ1-3 and V is TRBV18; D is possibly TRBD1 (5 bases). Trimming pared 3 bases from V and 5 bases from J, leaving 8 bases between. There are 13 residues in the CDR3. CDR1 KGHSH and CDR2 LQKENI come from the germline V gene. The CDR3: CASSPAGRNTIYF. CDR3 in DNA: TGTGCCAGCTCACCGGCGGGACGAAACACCATATATTTT.

The chain links TRBV11-1 to TRBJ2-7; D is undetermined. This CDR3 comprises 14 residues. The germline V gene encodes CDR1 SGHAT and CDR2 FQDESV (reference sequence). Trimming shortened V by 0 bases and J by 2 bases, and 8 bases separated the two germline ends. The CDR3 bases are TGTGCCAGCAGCTTAGCGCAGGAAGCCTACGAGCAGTACTTC. Protein product: CASSLAQEAYEQYF.

This clonotype occurred many times. The chain links TRBV14 to TRBJ2-1; possible D gene TRBD2, 6 bases. V dropped 5 bases and J dropped 0 bases, with 17 bases sitting between them. The CDR3 is made up of 17 amino acids. Germline loops: CDR1 SGHDN, CDR2 FVKESK. The CDR3, as DNA: TGTGCCAGCAGCGCATATCTGGGGGGAGGCTCCTACAATGAGCAGTTCTTC. It yields the protein CASSAYLGGGSYNEQFF.

The rearrangement links TRBV29-1 to TRBJ1-1; 7 nucleotides align to TRBD1. V gave up 3 bases and J gave up 4 bases; unmatched junction bases: 5. The germline V gene has CDR1 SQVTM and CDR2 ANQGSEA. This CDR3 contains 13 residues. The chain's CDR3 is CSVEGRQGTEAFF. CDR3 sequence (DNA): TGCAGCGTTGAGGGAAGACAGGGCACTGAAGCTTTCTTT.

V is TRBV20-1 and J is TRBJ2-7; weak D call: TRBD2 (6 bases). Per the germline V gene, CDR1 is DFQATT and CDR2 is SNEGSKA (reference sequence). Trimming took 3 bases from V and 9 from J, leaving 21 bases between them. This CDR3 comprises 14 residues. The CDR3 DNA reads TGCAGTGCTAGTTCGGGACTCAGGACCGGGTGGCAGTACTTC. Translation gives CSASSGLRTGWQYF.

J is TRBJ2-5 and V is TRBV10-3; a weak D match, TRBD2 (7 bases). Germline CDR1 is ENHRY and CDR2 is SYGVKD. Trimming took 4 bases from V and 2 from J, leaving 11 bases between them. The CDR3 contains 14 residues. The CDR3 coding sequence is TGTGCCATCAGTGTAGGGGGGGAACAAGAGACCCAGTACTTC. Translation gives CAISVGGEQETQYF.

This clonotype was counted only a few times. This chain uses TRBV30 with TRBJ2-1; no clear D gene. The CDR3 has 12 residues. V lost 3 bases and J lost 6, with 9 bases in between. CDR1 and CDR2 from the germline V gene are GTSNPN and SVGIG (reference sequence). The CDR3 reads CAWSTVSNEQFF. CDR3 sequence (DNA): TGTGCCTGGAGCACGGTTAGCAATGAGCAGTTCTTC.

The rearrangement uses TRBV7-2 and TRBJ2-1; possibly TRBD2 for D (6 bases). This CDR3 contains 15 residues. With 5 bases removed from V and 3 bases from J, the gap between germline ends came to 14 bases. The germline V gene encodes CDR1 SGHTA and CDR2 FQGNSA. CDR3 in DNA: TGTGCCAGCAGCGTTGGGCCTAGCGACTACAATGAGCAGTTCTTC. Its protein product is CASSVGPSDYNEQFF.

This clonotype was detected a few times. This chain joins TRBV5-1 and TRBJ2-7; TRBD1 is a possible D gene (7 bases). CDR3 length equals 14 residues. Per the germline V gene, CDR1 is SGHRS and CDR2 is YFSETQ. Trimming took off 6 bases at V and 2 bases at J, with 15 bases between the two ends. For the CDR3, the DNA is TGCGCCAGCACAGGGGGGATGAAAACCTACGAGCAGTACTTC. Its protein is CASTGGMKTYEQYF. The variable domain in full, completed from reference TRBV5-1 and TRBJ2-7, reads KAGVTQTPRYLIKTRGQQVTLSCSPISGHRSVSWYQQTPGQGLQFLFEYFSETQRNKGNFPGRFSGRQFSNSRSEMNVSTLELGDSALYLCASTGGMKTYEQYFGPGTRLTVT.

The rearrangement links TRBV20-1 to TRBJ1-1, with TRBD1 as a possible D gene (5 bases). This CDR3 region has 16 residues. Germline lookup yields CDR1 DFQATT and CDR2 SNEGSKA (reference sequence). V was trimmed by 6 bases and J by 0 bases, leaving 20 bases between them. The DNA for the CDR3 is TGCAGTGCACCGCACCCGAGGGGAAGAGTGAACACTGAAGCTTTCTTT. Translated: CSAPHPRGRVNTEAFF.

Comment on this clonotype: Possible read error: a much larger clone is one base away. The chain employs TRBV5-1 and TRBJ1-2; the match to TRBD1 covers 7 bases. Germline V lookup: CDR1 SGHRS, CDR2 YFSETQ. Trimming took 3 bases from V and 6 from J; bases not matched to a gene: 5. The CDR3 is made up of 13 amino acids. The DNA for the CDR3 is TGCGCCAGCAGCTCGGGACAGCGGGATGGCTACACCTTC. Translated: CASSSGQRDGYTF.

This clonotype was detected a few times. The chain carries TRBV5-5 and TRBJ1-1; TRBD1 matches 7 bases. Germline CDR1 reads SGHKS; CDR2 reads YYEKEE (reference sequence). V lost 1 base, J lost 2 bases, and 5 bases stayed unmatched. The CDR3 extends over 15 amino acids. In DNA form, the CDR3 reads TGTGCCAGCAGCTTGCCCGGACAGGACAACACTGAAGCTTTCTTT. Translation gives CASSLPGQDNTEAFF.

The rearrangement joins TRBV5-1 to TRBJ2-7, with D possibly being TRBD2 (5 bases). Germline CDR1 is SGHRS and CDR2 is YFSETQ. CDR3 size: 16 residues. V lost 1 base to trimming and J lost 7 bases, with 21 bases between them. CDR3 DNA: TGCGCCAGCAGCTTGAACCTGCCAGGAGTCTCGGGAGAGCAGTACTTC. Encoded protein: CASSLNLPGVSGEQYF.

This clonotype has a count of ten or more. This chain links TRBV20-1 with TRBJ1-1, with D unresolved. Trimming pared 4 bases from V and 5 bases from J, leaving 11 bases between. Germline CDR1 DFQATT, CDR2 SNEGSKA (reference sequence). CDR3 length equals 12 residues. The CDR3 reads CSATGRGTEAFF. CDR3 nucleotide sequence: TGCAGTGCTACGGGGAGAGGGACTGAAGCTTTCTTT.

This chain joins TRBV5-1 and TRBJ2-3; D gene unclear. Germline CDR1 reads SGHRS; CDR2 reads YFSETQ. There are 11 residues in the CDR3. V lost 4 bases and J 5 bases, leaving 5 bases between the germline ends. CDR3 sequence: CASSDLDTQYF. The CDR3 nucleotides read TGCGCCAGCAGCGACCTAGATACGCAGTATTTT.

The sample holds a few counts of this clonotype. This rearrangement joins TRBV9 to TRBJ2-3; 9 nucleotides agree with TRBD2. Germline V CDR1 and CDR2: SGDLS, YYNGEE. The CDR3 is 15 residues long. J lost 7 bases, V lost 0 bases, and 6 bases had no gene match. The chain's CDR3 is CASSVVASGKNTQYF. The CDR3 DNA reads TGTGCCAGCAGCGTAGTGGCTAGCGGGAAGAATACGCAGTATTTT.

The chain links TRBV19 to TRBJ1-5; unclear D gene. V gave up 3 bases and J gave up 7 bases, with 16 bases separating them. The CDR3 contains 15 residues. Per the germline V gene, CDR1 is LNHDA and CDR2 is SQIVND (reference sequence). This CDR3 reads CASSIVFGGGQPQHF. In DNA form, the CDR3 reads TGTGCCAGTAGTATTGTTTTCGGAGGAGGGCAGCCCCAGCATTTT.

CDR3 residues: CASSKNTGELFF. The DNA for the CDR3 is TGTGCCAGTAGTAAGAACACCGGGGAGCTGTTTTTT. The gene calls are TRBV11-3 and TRBJ2-2; D is undetermined. Between the trimmed V and J ends, which lost 9 bases and 1 base, there was a span of 6 bases. The length of the CDR3 is 12 residues. Looked up from germline, CDR1 is SGHNT and CDR2 is YENEEA.

Remarks on this clonotype: Germline and junction disagree at one end, which may indicate a read error. The J gene is TRBJ2-1, the V gene TRBV3-1; D may be TRBD2 (5 bases). The CDR3 contains 13 residues. Germline V lookup: CDR1 LGHDT, CDR2 YNNKEL (reference sequence). CDR3 DNA: TGTGTCAGCAGCCAAATACTAGGGTTTGAGCAGTTCTTC. It yields the protein CVSSQILGFEQFF.

The V and J genes are TRBV29-1 and TRBJ1-1; possible D gene TRBD1, 5 bases. V lost 2 bases to trimming and J lost 5 bases, with 15 bases between them. The CDR3 runs to 14 residues. Per the germline V gene, CDR1 is SQVTM and CDR2 is ANQGSEA. The CDR3 sequence is CSVESRGRWTEAFF. Here the CDR3 DNA reads TGCAGCGTTGAATCGAGGGGCCGCTGGACTGAAGCTTTCTTT.

This clonotype occurred a few times. The chain couples TRBV6-5 to TRBJ1-6; no reliable D call. Looked up from germline, CDR1 is MNHEY and CDR2 is SVGAGI. Trimming cost V 6 bases and J 5 bases, with 11 bases left between them. This CDR3 spans 14 amino acids. In DNA, the CDR3 is TGTGCCAGCAGATTACTTAGGGATAATTCACCCCTCCACTTT. Translated, it gives CASRLLRDNSPLHF.

This clonotype was seen ten or more times. The rearrangement uses TRBV10-3 and TRBJ1-1, with TRBD1 matching over 8 bases. Germline V CDR1 and CDR2: ENHRY, SYGVKD. This CDR3 region has 14 residues. With 3 bases clipped from V and 4 bases from J, the junction kept 4 bases outside the gene matches. CDR3 sequence (DNA): TGTGCCATCAGTGAAGCAGGGGGCCCCACTGAAGCTTTCTTT. Translating it yields CAISEAGGPTEAFF.

The V call is TRBV12-3 or TRBV12-4, the J call TRBJ2-2; 8 nucleotides match TRBD1. The CDR3 length is 14 residues. The V segment lost 8 bases and the J segment 4 bases; nucleotides outside the gene matches: 6. CDR3 bases: TGTGCCAGCCTTGGGACAGGAAGCACCGGGGAGCTGTTTTTT. Protein product: CASLGTGSTGELFF.

This clonotype was counted only a few times. This chain connects TRBV3-1 to TRBJ2-7; TRBD1 agrees at 7 bases. This CDR3 has 14 residues. Unmatched junction bases numbered 9, after V lost 4 bases and J lost 6 bases. From germline, CDR1 is LGHDT and CDR2 YNNKEL (reference sequence). The CDR3 sequence: CASSRTGGLGEQYF. CDR3 coding DNA: TGTGCCAGCAGCCGGACAGGCGGCCTAGGCGAGCAGTACTTC.